This entry concerns a single TCR beta chain. Its antigen is not known. CDR1 is MGHRA and CDR2 is YSYEKL in the germline V gene. This CDR3 spans 16 amino acids. Between the trimmed V and J ends, which lost 0 bases and 5 bases, there was a span of 11 bases. Libraries were prepared by immunoSEQ multiplex PCR; TCRdb keeps only in-frame clonotypes and omits some of them. The sample consists of 95,000 or so clones, 88% of them appearing once. The data were taken from a study of T cell responses to AZD1222 COVID-19 vaccine. Study-wide context: Pooling was applied to second doses at about 4 or about 12 weeks.

Whole-study results and caveats: Close to half of spike-specific TCRs reportedly recognize unmutated variant regions. At 160-218 and 743-854, vaccine-associated CD4 TCRs were dominant, and they spanned spike.

This TCR was recovered from an adult in good health. The source material was peripheral blood, sampled on day 0 of AZD1222 vaccination. J is TRBJ1-6 and V is TRBV4-1; D not certain. As DNA, the CDR3 is TGCGCCAGCAGCCAAGATCCGATGGGAGATAATTCACCCCTCCACTTT. Protein: CASSQDPMGDNSPLHF.